Below, 21 T cell receptor beta chains from the same sample are listed, as sequenced in a study of shared clonotypes between healthy human individuals. The naive CD8 subset, CD45RO-negative cells positively selected for CCR7, excluded terminally differentiated effector memory CD45RA+ cells. The assay was immunoSEQ multiplex PCR, and TCRdb's table has in-frame clones only and misses some. The table shows a few million clones, with 90% to 95% occurring only once. The sample consisted of naive CD8+ T cells from PBMCs. These receptor sequences come from a man aged 18-30 years in good health. Some clones in this sample may be carry-over from other donors' samples.

The chain carries TRBV28 and TRBJ2-3; no firm D call. This CDR3 is built from 14 residues. Germline V gives CDR1 MDHEN, CDR2 SYDVKM. The V and J ends lost 5 bases and 6 bases respectively, with 15 bases between them. CDR3 DNA: TGTGCCAGCAGTCAAGTCCAGGAAGTCGATACGCAGTATTTT. Translating gives CASSQVQEVDTQYF. The whole variable domain, remainder taken from reference TRBV28 and TRBJ2-3, is DVKVTQSSRYLVKRTGEKVFLECVQDMDHENMFWYRQDPGLGLRLIYFSYDVKMKEKGDIPEGYSVSREKKERFSLILESASTNQTSMYLCASSQVQEVDTQYFGPGTRLTVL.

V usage is TRBV28 and J usage is TRBJ2-7; maybe TRBD2 (5 bases). V shed 7 bases and J shed 3 bases, with 13 bases lying between them. The CDR3 totals 13 residues. Looked up from germline, CDR1 is MDHEN and CDR2 is SYDVKM. The CDR3 is CASILPGSYEQYF. In nucleotides, the CDR3 is TGTGCCAGCATACTCCCTGGGAGCTACGAGCAGTACTTC. Looking up the rest from reference TRBV28 and TRBJ2-7 gives the full variable domain: DVKVTQSSRYLVKRTGEKVFLECVQDMDHENMFWYRQDPGLGLRLIYFSYDVKMKEKGDIPEGYSVSREKKERFSLILESASTNQTSMYLCASILPGSYEQYFGPGTRLTVT.

This sequence joins TRBV30 and TRBJ2-7; 7 bases agree with TRBD2. The CDR3 is 14 residues long. Germline CDR1 is GTSNPN and CDR2 is SVGIG (reference sequence). The junction had 6 bases not matched to a gene; V was cut back by 2 bases and J by 2 bases. CDR3 sequence reads: CAWSLGRGTYEQYF. The DNA for the CDR3 is TGTGCCTGGAGTCTGGGGAGGGGAACCTACGAGCAGTACTTC.

V is TRBV20-1 and J is TRBJ1-5; D remains unclear. In germline, CDR1 is DFQATT, CDR2 SNEGSKA (reference sequence). This CDR3 is 11 amino acids long. V was cut by 4 bases and J by 6 bases, with 7 bases left in between. The CDR3 here is CSATGVQPQHF. As DNA, the CDR3 is TGCAGTGCTACCGGGGTTCAGCCCCAGCATTTT.

This clone was seen only a few times. The chain's CDR3 is CASSTRDSRYGYTF. The CDR3, as DNA: TGTGCCAGCAGCACCCGGGACAGCCGCTATGGCTACACCTTC. The rearrangement links TRBV7-9 to TRBJ1-2; 7 bases match TRBD1. CDR1 is SEHNR, CDR2 FQNEAQ, per germline (reference sequence). Germline trimming cut 5 bases from V and 4 bases from J; bases unmatched to any gene: 7. This CDR3 has 14 amino acids. Combining the CDR3 with reference TRBV7-9 and TRBJ1-2 gives the whole variable domain DTGVSQNPRHKITKRGQNVTFRCDPISEHNRLYWYRQTLGQGPEFLTYFQNEAQLEKSRLLSDRFSAERPKGSFSTLEIQRTEQGDSAMYLCASSTRDSRYGYTFGSGTRLTVV.

The chain couples TRBV7-8 to TRBJ2-3; TRBD2 is a possible D gene (6 bases). The germline V gene has CDR1 SGHVS and CDR2 FQNEAQ. The CDR3 is 13 residues long. Deletions cut 3 bases from V and 5 bases from J, with 9 bases between. CDR3 nucleotide sequence: TGTGCCAGCAGCTTCGGGGGTGGAGATACGCAGTATTTT. Its translation is CASSFGGGDTQYF.

Notes on this clone: Other DNA sequences within the sample encode an identical CDR3. The chain recombines TRBV5-1 with TRBJ2-7, with 10 bases identical to TRBD2. The CDR3 extends over 15 amino acids. Germline assignment: CDR1 SGHRS and CDR2 YFSETQ. The ends lost 2 bases at V and 1 base at J; junction bases unmatched: 3. Here the CDR3 DNA reads TGCGCCAGCAGCTTCCGGACTAGCGGTTCCTACGAGCAGTACTTC. Protein product: CASSFRTSGSYEQYF.

The chain employs TRBV27 and TRBJ2-3, with 9 bases fitting TRBD2. CDR3 length: 15 residues. From germline, CDR1 is MNHEY and CDR2 SMNVEV (reference sequence). V lost 0 bases, J lost 5 bases, and 3 bases stayed unmatched. CDR3 sequence reads: CASSLSAGGQDTQYF. CDR3 in DNA: TGTGCCAGCAGTTTATCGGCGGGAGGGCAAGATACGCAGTATTTT.

The V call is TRBV9, the J call TRBJ2-7; D possibly corresponds to TRBD2 (5 bases). This CDR3 region has 13 residues. Per the germline V gene, CDR1 is SGDLS and CDR2 is YYNGEE. Trimming took 4 bases from V and 7 from J, leaving 15 bases between them. CDR3 coding DNA: TGTGCCAGCAGCTCAAATGCCCCGGGGGAGCAGTACTTC. Its protein is CASSSNAPGEQYF.

The V gene is TRBV11-2, the J gene TRBJ1-1, with D perhaps TRBD1 (5 bases). The V end was cut by 7 bases, the J end by 9 bases, with 21 bases between. Per germline, CDR1 SGHAT and CDR2 FQNNGV. CDR3 length: 14 residues. The CDR3 spells CASITFGAGRKAFF. Here the CDR3 DNA reads TGTGCCAGCATCACTTTCGGGGCGGGACGTAAAGCTTTCTTT.

Only a few counts were recorded for this clone. V usage is TRBV10-3 and J usage is TRBJ1-2, with D maybe TRBD1 (5 bases). The V end was cut by 10 bases, the J end by 3 bases, with 12 bases between. There are 12 residues in the CDR3. CDR1 ENHRY and CDR2 SYGVKD come from the germline V gene. CDR3 sequence: CATEGTHYGYTF. Written as DNA, the CDR3 is TGTGCCACCGAGGGGACTCACTATGGCTACACCTTC.

The rearrangement joins TRBV15 to TRBJ2-2; no definite D call. Trimming removed 5 bases at V and 3 bases at J, with 13 bases between. This CDR3 has 15 amino acids. The germline gives CDR1 LNHNV, CDR2 YYDKDF (reference sequence). CDR3 loop: CATSEGRLYTGELFF. In nucleotides, the CDR3 is TGTGCCACCAGCGAAGGCAGACTCTACACCGGGGAGCTGTTTTTT.

The chain joins TRBV6-5 to TRBJ2-2; no clear D gene. The length of the CDR3 is 13 residues. CDR1 is MNHEY and CDR2 is SVGAGI in the germline V gene. Trimming removed 5 bases at V and 6 bases at J, with 10 bases between. Here the CDR3 DNA reads TGTGCCAGCAGTGACATAGCACCCGGGGAGCTGTTTTTT. It yields the protein CASSDIAPGELFF.

The rearrangement uses TRBV9 and TRBJ1-2; 9 bases agree with TRBD1. The germline CDR1 and CDR2 sequences are SGDLS and YYNGEE. Trimming at V came to 0 bases and at J to 6 bases, leaving 3 bases not matched to a gene. The CDR3 loop spans 14 amino acids. DNA for the CDR3: TGTGCCAGCAGCGTAGCTGGACAGGGGCATGGCTACACCTTC. This gives the protein CASSVAGQGHGYTF.

J is TRBJ2-2 and V is TRBV7-8; D is uncertain. This CDR3 contains 15 residues. V was pared by 5 bases and J by 7 bases, with 17 bases between. Germline-derived CDR1 and CDR2 are SGHVS and FQNEAQ. Here the CDR3 DNA reads TGTGCCAGCAGCCTCGCGACGTTATGGAGCGGGGAGCTGTTTTTT. Its translation: CASSLATLWSGELFF.

V and J are TRBV5-1 and TRBJ2-7; a weak D match, TRBD2 (5 bases). Per germline, CDR1 SGHRS and CDR2 YFSETQ. This CDR3 spans 21 amino acids. The V end was cut by 0 bases, the J end by 3 bases, with 31 bases between. CDR3 sequence (DNA): TGCGCCAGCAGCTTGGAGGGCGATAGCGTCTTCCTGGAAGGTGTTTACTACGAGCAGTACTTC. It specifies CASSLEGDSVFLEGVYYEQYF.

This sequence joins TRBV5-1 and TRBJ1-2, with D unresolved. In germline, CDR1 is SGHRS, CDR2 YFSETQ. V was cut by 5 bases and J by 2 bases, with 16 bases left in between. This CDR3 contains 15 residues. DNA for the CDR3: TGCGCCAGCAGAACAGTCCCCGCGGGCAACTATGGCTACACCTTC. As protein: CASRTVPAGNYGYTF. The entire variable domain, with the rest obtained from reference TRBV5-1 and TRBJ1-2, is as follows: KAGVTQTPRYLIKTRGQQVTLSCSPISGHRSVSWYQQTPGQGLQFLFEYFSETQRNKGNFPGRFSGRQFSNSRSEMNVSTLELGDSALYLCASRTVPAGNYGYTFGSGTRLTVV.

The chain couples TRBV14 to TRBJ2-5; D call uncertain. The V end lost 0 bases, the J end lost 5 bases, and 13 bases lay between the germline ends. Germline CDR1 reads SGHDN; CDR2 reads FVKESK. The CDR3 spans 15 residues. The CDR3: CASSQDSDAWETQYF. The CDR3 DNA reads as TGTGCCAGCAGCCAAGATTCAGACGCGTGGGAGACCCAGTACTTC.

The chain carries TRBV7-8 and TRBJ1-1; D ambiguous. This CDR3 contains 15 residues. Germline V lookup: CDR1 SGHVS, CDR2 FQNEAQ. The ends were cut back, 5 bases at V and 0 bases at J, with 13 bases in the middle. CDR3 coding DNA: TGTGCCAGCAGCCAGGTCGAGGAGATGAACACTGAAGCTTTCTTT. Its protein product is CASSQVEEMNTEAFF.

This clone is a singleton in its sample. The chain combines TRBV6-5 with TRBJ2-1; 10 nucleotides agree with TRBD1. V shed 2 bases and J 4 bases; nucleotides not matched to a gene: 2. The CDR3 loop spans 15 amino acids. Per germline, CDR1 MNHEY and CDR2 SVGAGI. CDR3 nucleotides: TGTGCCAGCAGTTACCGGGACAGGGGTTACAATGAGCAGTTCTTC. It specifies CASSYRDRGYNEQFF.

J is TRBJ2-3 and V is TRBV13; 9 positions agree with TRBD2. The J segment lost 0 bases and the V segment lost 5 bases, leaving 6 bases of the junction unmatched. The CDR3 contains 16 residues. The germline V gene encodes CDR1 PRHDT and CDR2 FYEKMQ (reference sequence). DNA of the CDR3: TGTGCCAGCAGCCAACGACTAGCGGCTAGCACAGATACGCAGTATTTT. Translation gives CASSQRLAASTDTQYF.